Sequencing of this T cell receptor beta chain was carried out in a study of shared clonotypes between healthy human individuals. Assay execution proceeded at the deep level. Replicate PCRs were loaded with approximately 300 ng DNA from unsorted PBMC, 30,000 or so T cell genomes. Sequencing on ten immunoSEQ deep assay plates was performed for unsorted PBMC DNA. The table came from immunoSEQ multiplex PCR; TCRdb's copy has only in-frame clones and leaves some out. There are hundreds of thousands of clones in the sample; more than 70% occur only once, and around 13% lies in the top ten. V was clipped by 2 bases and J by 10 bases; unmatched bases: 13. The CDR3 contains 16 residues. The germline V gene has CDR1 SEHNR and CDR2 FQNEAQ (reference sequence). This clone was picked up many times. The same CDR3 is also encoded by other DNA sequences in this sample.

This chain links TRBV7-9 with TRBJ1-4, with 7 bases matching TRBD1. The specimen sequenced was PBMCs. The TCR sequence derives from a woman between 40 and 50 years old in good health. Some clones in this sample may be carry-over from other donors' samples. The CDR3 here is CASSLNTGARGGKLFF. The CDR3 nucleotides are TGTGCCAGCAGCTTAAATACAGGGGCGAGAGGTGGAAAACTGTTTTTT.